The following is a T cell receptor beta chain sequence with its context. The sample is drawn from a study of blood T cell repertoires in COVID-19. Study-wide background: Sample material is recorded as cDNA or gDNA derived from T cells, B-cell-depleted T cells, or PBMCs.

CDR3 length: 15 amino acids. Germline CDR1 SEHNR, CDR2 FQNEAQ (reference sequence). V lost 1 base and J 2 bases, leaving 11 bases between the germline ends. Libraries were prepared by immunoSEQ multiplex PCR; TCRdb keeps only in-frame clonotypes and omits some of them. The profile shows a few hundred thousand clones, approximately 92% of them singletons. Sample: peripheral blood. The rearrangement joins TRBV7-9 to TRBJ1-1, with D unclear. This receptor was identified in a woman between 40 and 55 years old who had recovered from COVID-19. CDR3 DNA sequence: TGTGCCAGCAGCTTAGGTATTCCAGGCAACACTGAAGCTTTCTTT. It specifies CASSLGIPGNTEAFF.